Listed below are T cell receptor beta chains from one sample, sequenced in a study of PD-1 blockade in classical Hodgkin lymphoma. Profiling relied on immunoSEQ multiplex PCR, and the TCRdb table lists in-frame clones only, not all of them. Altogether fewer than 40,000 clones are present, roughly 94% being singletons, with the ten largest covering around 2.5%. Sequencing was done on a sample of peripheral blood mononuclear cells (PBMCs). These receptors were collected from a human donor with classical Hodgkin lymphoma. Both conserved end residues are part of each CDR3. A D gene is named only where the DNA matches it firmly. Rows give clone size only sometimes, using once, few, many, or a class for an expanded clone.

TRBJ1-5 NA NA TRBV2 TGTGCCAGCAGTGTCGGAGGGTACGACAATCAGCCCCAGCATTTT CASSVGGYDNQPQHF
TRBJ2-3 NA NA TRBV5-6 TGTGCCAGCAGCTTGGAGACAGCTACAGATACGCAGTATTTT CASSLETATDTQYF
TRBJ2-7 NA NA TRBV6-1 TGTGCCAGCAGTGGCCTTCTCGACGAGCAGTACTTC CASSGLLDEQYF
TRBJ2-6 NA NA TRBV19 TGTGCCAGTAGCACATTCAAAGGGCTAAGAAGCTCTGGGGCCAACGTCCTGACTTTC CASSTFKGLRSSGANVLTF
TRBJ2-7 NA NA TRBV11-3 TGTGCCAGCAGCTTTAAAACCGGGACCGTACCCTACGAGCAGTACTTC CASSFKTGTVPYEQYF
TRBJ1-2 TRBD1 NA TRBV27 TGTGCCAGCAGTTTTCAGGGGGCGAGTGGCTACACCTTC CASSFQGASGYTF
TRBJ2-3 NA NA TRBV28 TGTGCCAGCAGTACACCTTCCGGAAATACGCAGTATTTT CASSTPSGNTQYF
TRBJ1-2 TRBD1 NA TRBV10-3 TGTGCCTCCAACCGGGACAGGGGAACCTATGGCTACACCTTC CASNRDRGTYGYTF
TRBJ2-7 TRBD2 NA TRBV7-9 TGTGCCAGCAGCTCCCCCCTAGCGGCAGACGACGAGCAGTACTTC CASSSPLAADDEQYF
TRBJ2-3 NA NA TRBV18 TGTGCCAGCTCACCCGACAGGATTTCCACAGATACGCAGTATTTT CASSPDRISTDTQYF
TRBJ1-1 NA NA TRBV28 TGTGCCAGCAGCCTCAACAGGGTAAACACTGAAGCTTTCTTT CASSLNRVNTEAFF
TRBJ1-6 NA few TRBV4-3 TGCGCCAGCAGCCAAGACTGGACTTATAATTCACCCCTCCACTTT CASSQDWTYNSPLHF
TRBJ2-5 NA NA TRBV27 TGTGCCAGCAGTTTAGGACCAGGGTGGGAGACCCAGTACTTC CASSLGPGWETQYF
TRBJ2-3 NA once TRBV29-1 TGCAGCGTGGGGCTGAGCGGCACAGATACGCAGTATTTT CSVGLSGTDTQYF
TRBJ1-3 NA once TRBV6-1 TGTGCCAGCAGTGAGTCAGGCCCAAACACCATATATTTT CASSESGPNTIYF
TRBJ2-7 TRBD1 NA TRBV6-5 TGTGCCAGCAGACCTCCGGGACAGGGAACCCACGAGCAGTACTTC CASRPPGQGTHEQYF
TRBJ1-1 NA NA TRBV11-3 TGTGCCAGCAGCTTAGGGGGGGACACTGAAGCTTTCTTT CASSLGGDTEAFF
TRBJ1-1 NA NA TRBV5-1 TGCGCCAGCAGCTTGCGGGCCATGAACACTGAAGCTTTCTTT CASSLRAMNTEAFF
TRBJ2-5 TRBD1 NA TRBV30 TGTGCCTGGAGTGGAAGGGGGCGGGCGGCCCAGTACTTC CAWSGRGRAAQYF
TRBJ2-1 TRBD2 NA TRBV19 TGTGCCAGTAGTCCCGAGGGACTAGCGGGAGGAGGCGGGTACAATGAGCAGTTCTTC CASSPEGLAGGGGYNEQFF
TRBJ1-1 TRBD1 NA TRBV10-3 TGTGCCACCACACGAGATGACAGGGAGAACACTGAAGCTTTCTTT CATTRDDRENTEAFF
TRBJ2-1 NA NA TRBV9 TGTGCCAGCAGTCTTGGACCCGACAATGAGCAGTTCTTC CASSLGPDNEQFF
TRBJ2-7 NA NA TRBV15 TGTGCCACCAGCAGTGACACTTCCTACGAGCAGTACTTC CATSSDTSYEQYF
TRBJ2-1 TRBD1 few TRBV30 TGTGCCTGGCGGTCATGGACAGGGTGGAATGAGCAGTTCTTC CAWRSWTGWNEQFF
TRBJ2-3 TRBD1 NA TRBV29-1 TGCAGCGTGAGTGGCATGCAGGGGGCAGATACGCAGTATTTT CSVSGMQGADTQYF
TRBJ1-2 TRBD1 once TRBV27 TGTGCCAGCGGAAATTCCGGGACAGGGGATGTTTTTGGCTACACCTTC CASGNSGTGDVFGYTF
TRBJ1-1 NA NA TRBV15 TGTGCCACCAGCGGGTTGAACACTGAAGCTTTCTTT CATSGLNTEAFF
TRBJ2-5 NA NA TRBV5-1 TGCGCCAGCAGCTTGGCGAGTCCCGGGGAGACCCAGTACTTC CASSLASPGETQYF
TRBJ2-3 TRBD1 once TRBV18 TGTGCCAGCTCACGTGTCACAGGGGCAGATACGCAGTATTTT CASSRVTGADTQYF
TRBJ2-3 NA NA TRBV5-5 TGTGCCAGCAGCCCGGACTACGCAGGAGGTACGCAGTATTTT CASSPDYAGGTQYF
TRBJ2-3 NA few TRBV2 TGTGCCAGCAGTGGAGAGGGGACCGATACGCAGTATTTT CASSGEGTDTQYF
TRBJ1-2 NA NA TRBV5-8 TGTGCCAGCAGCCCCACCTCAAGTGGCTACACCTTC CASSPTSSGYTF
TRBJ2-7 NA NA TRBV21-1 TGTGCCAGCAGGGGACAGACAGTCTACGAGCAGTACTTC CASRGQTVYEQYF
TRBJ2-1 NA NA TRBV5-1 TGCGCCAGCAGCTTGCACGCATCGTTGTACAATGAGCAGTTCTTC CASSLHASLYNEQFF
TRBJ1-2 TRBD1 NA TRBV19 TGTGCCAGTCGAAAGCGGGGACAGGGAAACTATGGCTACACCTTC CASRKRGQGNYGYTF
TRBJ2-7 NA NA TRBV11-2 TGTGCCAGCACCCCACAGGTAGCGTCCTACGAGCAGTACTTC CASTPQVASYEQYF
TRBJ2-7 NA NA TRBV5-5 TGTGCCAGCAGCTCTACCTACGAGCAGTACTTC CASSSTYEQYF
TRBJ2-2 TRBD2 once TRBV18 TGTGCCAGCTCTCGGACTAGCGGGATCAACACCGGGGAGCTGTTTTTT CASSRTSGINTGELFF
TRBJ2-5 TRBD2 NA TRBV6-5 TGTGCCAGCAGTTCCCGGCGGGAGGGTGAGACCCAGTACTTC CASSSRREGETQYF
TRBJ2-7 NA once TRBV5-4 TGTGCCAGCAGCATTGGACAGAACTACGAGCAGTACTTC CASSIGQNYEQYF
TRBJ1-1 NA few TRBV15 TGTGCCACCAGCAGAAATCGGGGCAGGAACACTGAAGCTTTCTTT CATSRNRGRNTEAFF
TRBJ2-7 NA NA TRBV7-9 TGTGCCAGCAGCACCTCTAGCGCTTCCTACGAGCAGTACTTC CASSTSSASYEQYF
TRBJ2-7 TRBD2 NA TRBV19 TGTGCCAGTAGTATAGCGGGACTAGCGTTACCCGGGGAGCAGTACTTC CASSIAGLALPGEQYF
TRBJ1-1 TRBD1 NA TRBV7-3 TGTGCCAGCAGCTTATCGGGCTGGGACAGCTTGAACACTGAAGCTTTCTTT CASSLSGWDSLNTEAFF
TRBJ1-1 NA NA TRBV11-3 TGTGCCAGCAGCTTAGCCGGGCACACTGAAGCTTTCTTT CASSLAGHTEAFF
TRBJ1-6 NA NA TRBV6-1 TGTGCCAGCAGTCCAGACACCTATAATTCACCCCTCCACTTT CASSPDTYNSPLHF
TRBJ1-1 NA NA TRBV7-9 TGTGCCAGCAGACCACGGCTAGGGATGGGGATTATGGGGGCTGAAGCTTTCTTT CASRPRLGMGIMGAEAFF
TRBJ1-1 NA NA TRBV7-9 TGTGCCAGCAGCTTAGAACTAATGGGCACTGAAGCTTTCTTT CASSLELMGTEAFF
TRBJ2-2 NA once TRBV27 TGTGCCAGCAGTTTCGGGTGGGCCACCGGGGAGCTGTTTTTT CASSFGWATGELFF
TRBJ2-6 NA NA TRBV7-9 TGTGCCAGCAGCTTAGCGGGTGGGGCCAACGTCCTGACTTTC CASSLAGGANVLTF
TRBJ1-1 NA NA TRBV5-6 TGTGCCAGCAGCTTGAGAAGGTTAGGGGACACTGAAGCTTTCTTT CASSLRRLGDTEAFF
TRBJ2-7 NA NA TRBV2 TGTGCCAGCAGTGATGGGCATTACGGAGCGGGCACCTACGAGCAGTACTTC CASSDGHYGAGTYEQYF